The 10 T cell receptor beta chains in this list originate from one sample, sequenced in a study of cytomegalovirus exposure and HLA in healthy donors. Primers for the PCR totalled 60 Vbeta and 13 Jbeta. The data were produced by immunoSEQ multiplex PCR, yet TCRdb's version contains in-frame clones alone and is incomplete. The sample lists about 170,000 clones; 80% to 90% were seen once. Source material: PBMCs. Source of these receptors: a man between 18 and 29 years old in good health and CMV-seropositive.

The chain couples TRBV7-3 to TRBJ1-1; 12 bases match TRBD1. CDR1 and CDR2 (germline): SGHTA, FQGTGA. J was trimmed by 0 bases and V by 2 bases; bases with no gene match: 1. This CDR3 spans 16 amino acids. The CDR3 region has the DNA TGTGCCAGCAGCTTAGGGACAGGGGGCATGAACACTGAAGCTTTCTTT. Protein product: CASSLGTGGMNTEAFF.

The chain employs TRBV9 and TRBJ2-3; 9 positions match TRBD2. The CDR3 totals 16 residues. Germline CDR1 reads SGDLS; CDR2 reads YYNGEE. The junction had 3 bases not matched to a gene; V was cut back by 0 bases and J by 1 base. The CDR3 DNA reads TGTGCCAGCAGCGTAGTGACTAGCGGAGGCACAGATACGCAGTATTTT. Translation: CASSVVTSGGTDTQYF. Combining the CDR3 with reference TRBV9 and TRBJ2-3 gives the whole variable domain DSGVTQTPKHLITATGQRVTLRCSPRSGDLSVYWYQQSLDQGLQFLIQYYNGEERAKGNILERFSAQQFPDLHSELNLSSLELGDSALYFCASSVVTSGGTDTQYFGPGTRLTVL.

For this clone: The sample has other DNA sequences that encode this CDR3 too. The gene calls are TRBV7-3 and TRBJ2-2; D gene uncertain. The CDR3 has 15 residues. Per germline, CDR1 SGHTA and CDR2 FQGTGA. V was cut by 0 bases and J by 0 bases, with 5 bases left in between. This CDR3 reads CASSLTAANTGELFF. The CDR3 DNA is TGTGCCAGCAGCTTAACGGCAGCGAACACCGGGGAGCTGTTTTTT. The whole variable domain, filled in from reference TRBV7-3 and TRBJ2-2, reads GAGVSQTPSNKVTEKGKYVELRCDPISGHTALYWYRQSLGQGPEFLIYFQGTGAADDSGLPNDRFFAVRPEGSVSTLKIQRTERGDSAVYLCASSLTAANTGELFFGEGSRLTVL.

To note about this clone: The junction departs from the called germline gene at one end, perhaps through a read error. The chain uses TRBV5-1 and TRBJ2-4, with 8 bases lining up with TRBD2. Germline loops: CDR1 SGHRS, CDR2 YFSETQ. The CDR3 extends over 16 amino acids. In DNA, the CDR3 is TGCGCCAGCAGCTCGGGGGGGACCGGGGATTTAAACAGTCAGTACTTC. This gives the protein CASSSGGTGDLNSQYF.

The rearrangement uses TRBV27 and TRBJ2-7, with 13 positions matching TRBD2. CDR3 length equals 14 residues. Per germline, CDR1 MNHEY and CDR2 SMNVEV (reference sequence). The V segment lost 5 bases and the J segment 7 bases; nucleotides outside the gene matches: 5. This chain's CDR3 is CASSGPGLAGEQYF. The DNA for the CDR3 is TGTGCCAGCAGTGGTCCGGGACTAGCGGGGGAGCAGTACTTC.

This clone was recorded only once. The J gene is TRBJ2-7, the V gene TRBV7-3; D perhaps matches TRBD2 (6 bases). The CDR3 is 13 residues long. The ends were cut back, 5 bases at V and 7 bases at J, with 15 bases in the middle. CDR1 SGHTA and CDR2 FQGTGA come from the germline V gene. CDR3 sequence: CASSALPAGEQYF. The CDR3 DNA sequence: TGTGCCAGCAGCGCTTTGCCCGCGGGGGAGCAGTACTTC.

The genes are TRBV29-1 and TRBJ2-1, with 7 bases fitting TRBD1. CDR1 and CDR2 (germline): SQVTM, ANQGSEA. V dropped 5 bases and J dropped 7; count of bases not matched to a gene: 5. The CDR3 contains 12 residues. The DNA for the CDR3 is TGCAGCGTTATCGACAGGGCTAATGAGCAGTTCTTC. Translating it yields CSVIDRANEQFF.

This chain uses TRBV5-4 with TRBJ2-7; perhaps TRBD2 as D (5 bases). The V gene lost 3 bases and the J gene lost 3 bases, with 13 bases spanning the gap. Per germline, CDR1 SGHNT and CDR2 YYREEE (reference sequence). This CDR3 spans 14 amino acids. CDR3 nucleotides: TGTGCCAGCAGCTCCGGCGGGCTAGACTACGAGCAGTACTTC. Encoded protein: CASSSGGLDYEQYF.

The rearrangement uses TRBV13 and TRBJ2-5, with 7 bases aligning to TRBD1. The V and J ends lost 0 bases and 5 bases, in that order; junction bases with no gene match: 0. CDR3 length: 13 amino acids. Germline V gene data show CDR1 as PRHDT and CDR2 as FYEKMQ (reference sequence). The CDR3 region is CASSLGTGETQYF. In DNA form, the CDR3 reads TGTGCCAGCAGCTTAGGGACAGGGGAGACCCAGTACTTC. The full variable domain, in which reference TRBV13 and TRBJ2-5 provide the parts outside the CDR3, is AAGVIQSPRHLIKEKRETATLKCYPIPRHDTVYWYQQGPGQDPQFLISFYEKMQSDKGSIPDRFSAQQFSDYHSELNMSSLELGDSALYFCASSLGTGETQYFGPGTRLLVL.

On this clone: The germline gene is not matched at one end of the junction; a read error may be the cause. J is TRBJ1-6 and V is TRBV7-9, with D unclear. From germline, CDR1 is SEHNR and CDR2 FQNEAQ (reference sequence). There are 16 residues in the CDR3. CDR3 loop: CSSSFYLSSYNSPLHF. The CDR3 DNA reads as TGTTCCAGCAGCTTTTACTTGAGCTCCTATAATTCACCCCTCCACTTT.